Listed below are T cell receptor beta chains from one sample, sequenced in a study of T cell responses to AZD1222 COVID-19 vaccine. Profiled with immunoSEQ multiplex PCR; TCRdb holds only in-frame clones, not every one. The data hold over 70,000 clones, with 65% to 80% observed a single time. This specimen consisted of peripheral blood, obtained 28 days after the second dose of the MenACWY control vaccine. These receptor sequences come from an adult who received the MenACWY meningococcal vaccine as a control. CDR3s include the opening cysteine and the closing phenylalanine or tryptophan. Not all rows give a size; the values are once, few, many and, for expanded clones, a class.

clone_size	cdr3_length	v_call	j_call	cdr3_aa
-	15	TRBV7-9	TRBJ1-6	CASSSTVRGDSPLHF
few	15	TRBV14	TRBJ2-1	CASSQGGGRGPEQFF
-	14	TRBV2	TRBJ1-6	CASAQATANSPLHF
-	14	TRBV6-6	TRBJ1-2	CASSPTESPYDYTF
-	11	TRBV30	TRBJ1-1	CAQRGLNEAFF
-	14	TRBV15	TRBJ2-7	CATSRDGTSFEQYF
-	15	TRBV3-1/TRBV3-2	TRBJ2-1	CASSQDPGKSNEQFF
-	15	TRBV4-1	TRBJ1-2	CASSQDPGGPYGYTF
-	14	TRBV5-6	TRBJ1-1	CASSPQGRNTEAFF
-	13	TRBV12-5	TRBJ1-5	CASGLGSNQPQHF
once	16	TRBV11-2	TRBJ1-6	CASSLHRNAYNSPLHF
few	15	TRBV6-2/TRBV6-3	TRBJ2-7	CASSSPPVITYEQYF
-	15	TRBV29-1	TRBJ1-1	CSVGDPRQNHVGAFF
-	14	TRBV6-2/TRBV6-3	TRBJ2-3	CASSLQESPDTQYF
-	14	TRBV4-3	TRBJ2-7	CASSQDTGQIEQYF
few	13	TRBV6-5	TRBJ1-1	CASSWGRNTEAFF
-	19	TRBV6-2/TRBV6-3	TRBJ2-5	CASSYSPTSGKGGRETQYF
-	14	TRBV6-6	TRBJ2-7	CASSLSGDAYEQYF
-	18	TRBV28	TRBJ1-5	CASSFARGDPHSNQPQHF